This T cell receptor beta chain appears in the sequencing data of a study of cytomegalovirus exposure and HLA in healthy donors. Findings and caveats of the study: Despite most TCR sequences being rare, some public TCRs occurred in many donors. Subsequent analysis showed first-cohort TCR clusters tending to co-occur in around 130 validation repertoires.

Concerning this clone: Its antigen remains unidentified.

Some clones are missing from TCRdb's copy, which holds only in-frame ones; the method was immunoSEQ multiplex PCR. The table lists around 240,000 clones, roughly 89% of them singletons. Germline V lookup: CDR1 LGHNA, CDR2 YSLEER. The junction had 12 bases not matched to a gene; V was cut back by 0 bases and J by 7 bases. The CDR3 contains 18 residues. The genes are TRBV4-3 and TRBJ1-6; 7 bases agree with TRBD1. The sequencing input was PBMCs. This clonotype was sampled from a woman aged 18-29 years in good health and CMV-seronegative. As DNA, the CDR3 is TGCGCCAGCAGCCAAGATAGGCACAGCCCAGGGGGGAATTCACCCCTCCACTTT. Translating it yields CASSQDRHSPGGNSPLHF.